This T cell receptor (beta chain) was recorded in a study of blood T cell repertoires in COVID-19. Here immunoSEQ multiplex PCR was the method, and the copy in TCRdb shows in-frame clones only, minus some. The table includes 200,000 to 250,000 clones, roughly nine tenths detected once. Unmatched junction bases numbered 11, after V lost 1 base and J lost 6 bases. The CDR3 spans 17 residues. Germline CDR1 KGHSH, CDR2 LQKENI. V and J are TRBV18 and TRBJ2-3, with TRBD1 matching 9 bases. The source of this sequence is a woman between 45 and 60 years old with COVID-19, enrolled during active disease. The material sequenced was peripheral blood. The CDR3 protein is CASSPRETGGILDTQYF. The CDR3 DNA reads TGTGCCAGCTCACCACGTGAGACAGGGGGAATTTTGGATACGCAGTATTTT.